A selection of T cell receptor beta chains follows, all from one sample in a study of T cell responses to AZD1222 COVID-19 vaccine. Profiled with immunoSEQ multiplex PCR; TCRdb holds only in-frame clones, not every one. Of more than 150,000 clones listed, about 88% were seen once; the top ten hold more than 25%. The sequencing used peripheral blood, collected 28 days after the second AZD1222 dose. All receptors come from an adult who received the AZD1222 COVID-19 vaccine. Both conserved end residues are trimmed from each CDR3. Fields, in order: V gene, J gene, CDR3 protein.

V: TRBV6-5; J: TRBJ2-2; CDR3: ASRPGAGELF
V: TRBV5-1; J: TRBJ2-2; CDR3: ASSPGTTTGELF
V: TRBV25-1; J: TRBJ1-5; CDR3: ASSGTVHGQPQH
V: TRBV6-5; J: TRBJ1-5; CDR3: ASSQVRGAGQPQH
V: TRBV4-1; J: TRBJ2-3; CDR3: ASSQLEREGTQY
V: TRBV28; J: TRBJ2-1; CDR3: ASTSGSSGRAIEQF
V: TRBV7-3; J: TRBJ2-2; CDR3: ASSLIAGGANTGELF
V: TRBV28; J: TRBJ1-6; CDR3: ASDRGLGSPLH
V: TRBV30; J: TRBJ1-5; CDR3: AWSRTGNQPQH
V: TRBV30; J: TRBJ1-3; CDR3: ACGQSSGNTIY
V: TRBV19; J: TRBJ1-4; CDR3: ASSPGTGGEKLF
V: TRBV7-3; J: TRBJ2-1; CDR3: ASSSTSGRAGEQF
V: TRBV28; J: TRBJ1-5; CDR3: ASSTPAQGQGQPQH
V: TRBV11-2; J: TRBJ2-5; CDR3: ASSPPKAYQETQY
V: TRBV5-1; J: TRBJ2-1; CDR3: ASSQNPIAGGTNEQF
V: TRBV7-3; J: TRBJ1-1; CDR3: ASSLSSGMATEAF
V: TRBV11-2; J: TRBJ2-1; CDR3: ASSRPGQGYYEQF
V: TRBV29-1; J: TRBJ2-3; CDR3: SVEGLAGDTQY
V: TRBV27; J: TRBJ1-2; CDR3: ASSPVGLDGYT
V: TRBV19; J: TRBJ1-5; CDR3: ASSGTVNQPQH
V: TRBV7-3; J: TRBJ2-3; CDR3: ASSPSWAGDTQY
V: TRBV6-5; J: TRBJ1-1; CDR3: ASSYRVLETEAF
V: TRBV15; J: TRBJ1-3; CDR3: ATSRPAGTPL
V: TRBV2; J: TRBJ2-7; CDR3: ASSVGGYEQY
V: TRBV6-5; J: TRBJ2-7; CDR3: ASRDRGYEQY
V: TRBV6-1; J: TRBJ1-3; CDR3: ASSESGLLSGNTIY
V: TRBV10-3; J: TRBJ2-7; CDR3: AISELASGRNEQY
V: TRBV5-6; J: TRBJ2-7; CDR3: ASSFPSGGSYEQY
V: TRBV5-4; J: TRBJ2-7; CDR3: ASSPGTGGVYEQY
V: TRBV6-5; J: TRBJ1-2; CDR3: ASRQGNYGYT
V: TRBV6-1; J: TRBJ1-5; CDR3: ASSDPGGSNQPQH
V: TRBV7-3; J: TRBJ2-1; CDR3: ASSSDNYNEQF
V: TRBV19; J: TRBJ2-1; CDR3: ASRPGQGYNEQF
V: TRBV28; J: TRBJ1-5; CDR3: ASSSPPNQPQH
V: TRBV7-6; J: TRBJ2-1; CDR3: ASSLERTSGGNEQF
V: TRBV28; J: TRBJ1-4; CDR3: ASRPWGLGRDRGNEKLF
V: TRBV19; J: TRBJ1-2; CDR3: ASSIGPSTLIYGYT
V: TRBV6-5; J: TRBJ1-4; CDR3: ASSYSRGDEKLF
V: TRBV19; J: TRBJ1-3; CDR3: ASSRGTGFSGNTIY
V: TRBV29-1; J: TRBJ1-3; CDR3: SVAIDSGNTIY
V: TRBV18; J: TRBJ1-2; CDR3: ASSQTGANYGYT
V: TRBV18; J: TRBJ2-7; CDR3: ASSPIGTGDEQY
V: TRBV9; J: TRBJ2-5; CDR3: ASSIGQGETQY
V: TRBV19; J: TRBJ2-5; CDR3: ASSVSGTAGETQY
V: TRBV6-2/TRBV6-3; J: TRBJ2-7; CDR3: ASSRGASGNAYEQY
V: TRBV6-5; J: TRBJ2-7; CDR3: ASSLGTSSPEQY
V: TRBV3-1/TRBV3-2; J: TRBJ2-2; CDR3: ASSRLKREDTGELF
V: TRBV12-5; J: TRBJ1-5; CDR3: ASGRDSEQPQH
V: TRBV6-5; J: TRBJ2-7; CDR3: ASSTLGQEEEQY
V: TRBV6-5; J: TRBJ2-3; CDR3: ASGSGIKDTQY
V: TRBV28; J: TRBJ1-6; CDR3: ASSLNRMPSPLH
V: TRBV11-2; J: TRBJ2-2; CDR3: ASSLGLREVTGELF
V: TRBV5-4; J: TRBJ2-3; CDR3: ASSLRAGSADTQY
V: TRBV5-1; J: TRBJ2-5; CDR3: ASSPAVGPQETQY
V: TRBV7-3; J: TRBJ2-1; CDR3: ASSSLRPSGRSNNEQF
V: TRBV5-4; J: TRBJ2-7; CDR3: ASSRDGFSYEQY
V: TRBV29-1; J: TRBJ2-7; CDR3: SARTGYFYEQY